One and the same sample provided the 8 T cell receptor beta chains below, sequenced in a study of cytomegalovirus exposure and HLA in healthy donors. Use of 60 Vbeta and 13 Jbeta primers characterized the PCR. Measured with immunoSEQ multiplex PCR; TCRdb has only the in-frame clones, and not every one. The sample shows over 60,000 clones, about three quarters of them seen only once. Sequences were obtained from PBMCs. These receptors were obtained from a man between 18 and 29 years old in good health and CMV-seronegative.

CDR3 nucleotides: TGTGCCAGCAGCTTGTTCAGGGACAGCTCCTACGAGCAGTACTTC. Its protein product is CASSLFRDSSYEQYF. This chain links TRBV5-6 with TRBJ2-7; 7 bases are shared with TRBD1. The CDR3 is 15 residues long. Germline CDR1 SGHDT, CDR2 YYEEEE. V lost 1 base and J lost 0; bases outside the gene matches: 4.

This chain links TRBV27 with TRBJ1-2; possibly TRBD1 for D (5 bases). Germline V gene lookup returns CDR1 MNHEY and CDR2 SMNVEV (reference sequence). With 3 bases removed from V and 6 bases from J, the gap between germline ends came to 17 bases. There are 15 residues in the CDR3. The CDR3 DNA is TGTGCCAGCAGTTTTTTGGGGCAGGGTATTGATGGCTACACCTTC. Its translation: CASSFLGQGIDGYTF.

This clone appeared once. Here the CDR3 reads CASSQRDRGNYEQYF. CDR3 in DNA: TGCGCCAGCAGCCAAAGGGACAGGGGGAACTACGAGCAGTACTTC. The chain has TRBV4-1 and TRBJ2-7; TRBD1 matches 11 bases. The germline CDR1 and CDR2 sequences are MGHRA and YSYEKL. V lost 2 bases and J lost 3; bases outside the gene matches: 3. The CDR3 runs 15 residues.

This clone was seen just once. This rearrangement joins TRBV7-9 to TRBJ2-1, with no clear D. V lost 4 bases, J lost 8 bases, and 12 bases lay in between. CDR3 size: 13 residues. The germline gives CDR1 SEHNR, CDR2 FQNEAQ (reference sequence). The CDR3 spells CASSSSTRDEQFF. The CDR3, as DNA: TGTGCCAGCAGCTCATCAACGCGAGATGAGCAGTTCTTC.

The chain carries TRBV29-1 and TRBJ2-1; a possible D gene is TRBD1 (6 bases). The germline gives CDR1 SQVTM, CDR2 ANQGSEA. V was clipped by 5 bases and J by 4 bases, with 15 bases between them. The CDR3 loop spans 14 amino acids. The CDR3 DNA reads TGCAGCGTTAGGGGCAGGGGCCTATACAATGAGCAGTTCTTC. It codes for CSVRGRGLYNEQFF.

This chain uses TRBV5-6 with TRBJ2-3, with 8 positions matching TRBD1. J lost 6 bases, V lost 4 bases, and 7 bases had no gene match. The germline V gene encodes CDR1 SGHDT and CDR2 YYEEEE. The CDR3 contains 14 residues. CDR3 in amino acids: CASSPDRVGDTQYF. CDR3 coding DNA: TGTGCCAGCAGCCCGGACAGGGTTGGCGATACGCAGTATTTT.

The J gene is TRBJ2-5, the V gene TRBV28, with 8 bases lining up with TRBD1. Germline V gene sequence: CDR1 MDHEN, CDR2 SYDVKM. The CDR3 loop spans 15 amino acids. Trimming took 6 bases from V and 2 from J; bases not matched to a gene: 8. CDR3 coding DNA: TGTGCCAGCAGCCGGGACAGGTGGGAACAAGAGACCCAGTACTTC. Encoded protein: CASSRDRWEQETQYF.

The rearrangement links TRBV30 to TRBJ2-2, with 8 nucleotides matching TRBD1. J was trimmed by 8 bases and V by 3 bases; bases with no gene match: 5. Germline CDR1 reads GTSNPN; CDR2 reads SVGIG (reference sequence). This CDR3 region has 13 residues. For the CDR3, the DNA is TGTGCCTGGAGCCGGACAGGGACGGGGGAGCTGTTTTTT. Translating it yields CAWSRTGTGELFF. The variable domain in full, with the rest retrieved from reference TRBV30 and TRBJ2-2, is SQTIHQWPATLVQPVGSPLSLECTVEGTSNPNLYWYRQAAGRGLQLLFYSVGIGQISSEVPQNLSASRPQDRQFILSSKKLLLSDSGFYLCAWSRTGTGELFFGEGSRLTVL.